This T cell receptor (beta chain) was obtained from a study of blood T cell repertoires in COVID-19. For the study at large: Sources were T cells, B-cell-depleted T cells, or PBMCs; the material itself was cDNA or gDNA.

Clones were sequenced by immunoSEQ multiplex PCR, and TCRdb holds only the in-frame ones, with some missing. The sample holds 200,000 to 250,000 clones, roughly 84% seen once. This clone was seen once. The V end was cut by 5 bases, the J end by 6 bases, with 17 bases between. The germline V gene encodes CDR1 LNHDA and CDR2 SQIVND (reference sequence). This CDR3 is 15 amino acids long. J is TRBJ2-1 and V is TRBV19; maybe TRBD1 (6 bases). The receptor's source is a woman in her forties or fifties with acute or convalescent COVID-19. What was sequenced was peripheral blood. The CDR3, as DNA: TGTGCCAGTAGTTTGGCGCTCCAGGGGTTCAATGAGCAGTTCTTC. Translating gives CASSLALQGFNEQFF. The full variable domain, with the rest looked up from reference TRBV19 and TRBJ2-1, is DGGITQSPKYLFRKEGQNVTLSCEQNLNHDAMYWYRQDPGQGLRLIYYSQIVNDFQKGDIAEGYSVSREKKESFPLTVTSAQKNPTAFYLCASSLALQGFNEQFFGPGTRLTVL.